The 3 T cell receptor beta chains in this list originate from one sample, sequenced in a study of T cell responses to AZD1222 COVID-19 vaccine. Assay: immunoSEQ multiplex PCR; the TCRdb copy retains only in-frame clones and omits some. In the table there are approximately 130,000 clones, approximately 90% of which are singletons. The sequencing here drew on peripheral blood, taken on day 0 of AZD1222 vaccination. The origin of the receptors is an adult in good health.

This rearrangement joins TRBV5-5 to TRBJ2-1; 9 nucleotides agree with TRBD1. The CDR3 consists of 16 residues. Losses at the gene ends were 3 bases for V and 0 bases for J; bases not matched to a gene: 4. Per the germline V gene, CDR1 is SGHKS and CDR2 is YYEKEE (reference sequence). As DNA, the CDR3 is TGTGCCAGCAGCTGGGCGACAGGGGGCTCCTACAATGAGCAGTTCTTC. Protein: CASSWATGGSYNEQFF.

The rearrangement links TRBV20-1 to TRBJ2-3, with no clear D. The germline gives CDR1 DFQATT, CDR2 SNEGSKA (reference sequence). Trimming removed 7 bases at V and 8 bases at J, with 13 bases between. This CDR3 comprises 11 residues. CDR3 bases: TGCAGTGTCGACCTTCTGGGTACGCAGTATTTT. Protein product: CSVDLLGTQYF.

This chain connects TRBV19 to TRBJ2-1, with D possibly matching TRBD1 (6 bases). The germline CDR1 and CDR2 sequences are LNHDA and SQIVND (reference sequence). This CDR3 has 15 residues. The V end was cut by 5 bases, the J end by 7 bases, with 18 bases between. In nucleotides, the CDR3 is TGTGCCAGTAGTGTACTATGGACAGCGGTAAATGAGCAGTTCTTC. Its protein is CASSVLWTAVNEQFF. Variable domain in full (rest from reference TRBV19 and TRBJ2-1): DGGITQSPKYLFRKEGQNVTLSCEQNLNHDAMYWYRQDPGQGLRLIYYSQIVNDFQKGDIAEGYSVSREKKESFPLTVTSAQKNPTAFYLCASSVLWTAVNEQFFGPGTRLTVL.